Given below is one T cell receptor beta chain in context. What it binds is not known. Looked up from germline, CDR1 is SGHRS and CDR2 is YFSETQ. This CDR3 is 13 amino acids long. Trimming removed 4 bases from V and 12 bases from J, with 17 bases in between. These data originate in a study of CD8+CD57+ T cells in acquired aplastic anemia. Overall study findings and caveats: Significance was not reached for CD8+ Simpson's diversity between patients and controls. A set of twenty-nine CD8+ CDR3 sequences was shared between patients and controls, and these sequences appeared highly expressed in patients.

TCR beta VDJ and CDR3 were profiled, and genomic DNA was the template. TCRdb analysed the reads with MiXCR anew, one entry per CDR3 protein. This sample has hundreds of thousands of distinct CDR3 sequences; about 70% occur once, and the top ten carry approximately 4%. The chain employs TRBV5-1 and TRBJ1-5; D may be TRBD1 (5 bases). Material for sequencing was sorted CD4+, CD8+, or CD8+CD57+ T cells (not recorded which) from PBMCs. This TCR derives from a human donor in good health, serving as a control. The CDR3 loop is CASSRTGTGNQHF. The CDR3, as DNA: TGCGCCAGCAGCCGCACAGGAACGGGGAACCAGCATTTT.